These 12 T cell receptor beta chains share one sample of origin, sequenced in a study of T-cell memory formation after mild COVID-19. Using its own MiXCR run on the 5' RACE reads, TCRdb lists one record per CDR3 protein. The data show 100,000 to 130,000 distinct CDR3 sequences, about 15% seen once. The specimen was PBMCs or a T cell subset sorted from them (not recorded which). The receptors stem from a man aged 18 to 30 who had mild COVID-19 (a few samples of this study predate the infection). Cell type and time point are not known.

The chain joins TRBV28 to TRBJ2-5, with D possibly being TRBD1 (6 bases). The CDR3 totals 14 residues. Per germline, CDR1 MDHEN and CDR2 SYDVKM. The V end was cut by 5 bases, the J end by 2 bases, with 12 bases between. CDR3 loop: CASSHRDTQETQYF. CDR3 in DNA: TGTGCCAGCAGTCACCGGGACACACAAGAGACCCAGTACTTC.

This clonotype was counted only a few times. The rearrangement uses TRBV6-2 or TRBV6-3 and TRBJ2-7; TRBD2 might be the D (6 bases). The germline V gene has CDR1 MNHEY and CDR2 SVGEGT. The CDR3 is made up of 15 amino acids. V was clipped by 2 bases and J by 3 bases, with 14 bases between them. The CDR3 sequence is CASSYRVGGSYEQYF. The CDR3, as DNA: TGTGCCAGCAGTTACCGGGTCGGAGGGAGCTACGAGCAGTACTTC.

This clonotype was counted only a few times. The chain employs TRBV4-2 and TRBJ2-2; D is perhaps TRBD2 (6 bases). Germline CDR1 LGHNA, CDR2 YNFKEQ. Trimming took off 0 bases at V and 6 bases at J, with 14 bases between the two ends. There are 16 residues in the CDR3. The CDR3 region has the DNA TGTGCCAGCAGCCAAGACCATACGGGGGTGGCCGGGGAGCTGTTTTTT. Its translation is CASSQDHTGVAGELFF.

The CDR3 coding sequence is TGTGCCAGCAGCTCCGCGGGGGTAACACAGCCCCAGCATTTT. Protein product: CASSSAGVTQPQHF. The chain carries TRBV7-9 and TRBJ1-5; tentative D call: TRBD1 (5 bases). The CDR3 runs to 14 residues. CDR1 is SEHNR and CDR2 is FQNEAQ in the germline V gene (reference sequence). The V end was cut by 4 bases, the J end by 7 bases, with 14 bases between.

V and J are TRBV5-1 and TRBJ2-3; no clear D gene. The germline V and J ends were trimmed by 2 bases and 0 bases, with 10 bases remaining between them. Germline loops: CDR1 SGHRS, CDR2 YFSETQ. The CDR3 is made up of 15 amino acids. This CDR3 reads CASSFFPDSTDTQYF. CDR3 sequence (DNA): TGCGCCAGCAGCTTTTTCCCGGATAGCACAGATACGCAGTATTTT. The whole variable domain, remainder taken from reference TRBV5-1 and TRBJ2-3, is KAGVTQTPRYLIKTRGQQVTLSCSPISGHRSVSWYQQTPGQGLQFLFEYFSETQRNKGNFPGRFSGRQFSNSRSEMNVSTLELGDSALYLCASSFFPDSTDTQYFGPGTRLTVL.

The V call is TRBV6-5, the J call TRBJ2-1, with TRBD2 identical over 8 bases. This CDR3 has 13 amino acids. Germline values: CDR1 MNHEY, CDR2 SVGAGI. The junction had 3 bases not matched to a gene; V was cut back by 6 bases and J by 5 bases. The CDR3 DNA sequence: TGTGCCAGCAGCTATAGCGGGGACAATGAGCAGTTCTTC. Amino acid sequence: CASSYSGDNEQFF.

This clonotype was recorded a few times. The CDR3 sequence: CASSTPLGYATNEKLFF. Written as DNA, the CDR3 is TGTGCCAGCAGCACACCACTTGGATACGCAACTAATGAAAAACTGTTTTTT. This rearrangement joins TRBV7-9 to TRBJ1-4; no firm D call. The CDR3 covers 17 residues. V was shortened by 5 bases and J by 0 bases, with 16 bases between the two germline ends. The germline gives CDR1 SEHNR, CDR2 FQNEAQ (reference sequence).

This clonotype turned up a few times. CDR3 DNA sequence: TGTGCCATCAGCGGAGCTCGTGGCCCCTACGAGCAGTACGTC. Its translation is CAISGARGPYEQYV. V usage is TRBV10-3 and J usage is TRBJ2-7; D gene unclear. The CDR3 runs 14 residues. Looked up from germline, CDR1 is ENHRY and CDR2 is SYGVKD. The germline V and J ends were trimmed by 6 bases and 2 bases, with 14 bases remaining between them.

This chain uses TRBV7-9 with TRBJ2-1; D unclear. Germline CDR1 and CDR2: SEHNR and FQNEAQ (reference sequence). This CDR3 comprises 13 residues. V was clipped by 11 bases and J by 6 bases, with 17 bases between them. CDR3 in DNA: TGTGCCGGCACCGTAAGCGCAGTCAATGAGCAGTTCTTC. Amino acids: CAGTVSAVNEQFF.

This clonotype was seen at least ten times. This chain links TRBV5-6 with TRBJ2-1; unclear D gene. Germline values: CDR1 SGHDT, CDR2 YYEEEE. The V and J ends lost 3 bases and 3 bases respectively, with 10 bases between them. The CDR3 contains 14 residues. Here the CDR3 reads CASSSELGYNEQFF. As DNA, the CDR3 is TGTGCCAGCAGCTCTGAGTTGGGCTACAATGAGCAGTTCTTC.

This clonotype appeared a few times. V and J are TRBV7-9 and TRBJ2-3; D unclear. The CDR3 runs 15 residues. Germline loops: CDR1 SEHNR, CDR2 FQNEAQ (reference sequence). Deletions cut 8 bases from V and 0 bases from J, with 15 bases between. CDR3 residues: CASSRRITSTDTQYF. CDR3 nucleotide sequence: TGTGCCAGCTCCCGCCGGATTACTAGCACAGATACGCAGTATTTT.

This clonotype was counted only a few times. The V gene is TRBV6-5, the J gene TRBJ2-5; possible D gene TRBD1, 6 bases. V lost 4 bases and J lost 4, with 13 bases in between. CDR3 length equals 14 residues. Germline values: CDR1 MNHEY, CDR2 SVGAGI. The CDR3 DNA sequence: TGTGCCAGCAGTTCCGGACAGCAAGGAGAGACCCAGTACTTC. It yields the protein CASSSGQQGETQYF.